This TCR beta chain was retrieved from a study of human T cells and chemical hapten exposure. The germline V gene has CDR1 LGHDT and CDR2 YNNKEL (reference sequence). The CDR3 length is 14 residues. V gave up 0 bases and J gave up 5 bases; unmatched junction bases: 3. As to this clonotype: Its antigen remains unknown.

Specified time point: patch test 3, about 24 weeks after DPC sensitization. Treatment given: therapeutic diphenylcyclopropenone sensitization with weekly scalp DPC. A single record per CDR3 protein comes from TCRdb applying MiXCR to the RACE reads. The repertoire holds about 120,000 distinct CDR3 sequences, roughly 12% seen once, with around 2.4% in the top ten. Study-wide findings and caveats: Among TCRs, those above 1 in 1000 frequency were unaffected by DPC sensitization. Donors in the study had alopecia, meaning their immune response may differ from healthy people's.

The sequenced sample was whole blood, obtained in connection with sensitization to the hapten diphenylcyclopropenone (DPC). The TCR sequence derives from a woman in her fifties or sixties with alopecia areata. Some clones in this sample may be carry-over from other donors' samples. The J gene is TRBJ2-5, the V gene TRBV3-1; 7 positions agree with TRBD2. Here the CDR3 reads CASSQDAGVETQYF. As DNA, the CDR3 is TGTGCCAGCAGCCAAGACGCGGGGGTTGAGACCCAGTACTTC.